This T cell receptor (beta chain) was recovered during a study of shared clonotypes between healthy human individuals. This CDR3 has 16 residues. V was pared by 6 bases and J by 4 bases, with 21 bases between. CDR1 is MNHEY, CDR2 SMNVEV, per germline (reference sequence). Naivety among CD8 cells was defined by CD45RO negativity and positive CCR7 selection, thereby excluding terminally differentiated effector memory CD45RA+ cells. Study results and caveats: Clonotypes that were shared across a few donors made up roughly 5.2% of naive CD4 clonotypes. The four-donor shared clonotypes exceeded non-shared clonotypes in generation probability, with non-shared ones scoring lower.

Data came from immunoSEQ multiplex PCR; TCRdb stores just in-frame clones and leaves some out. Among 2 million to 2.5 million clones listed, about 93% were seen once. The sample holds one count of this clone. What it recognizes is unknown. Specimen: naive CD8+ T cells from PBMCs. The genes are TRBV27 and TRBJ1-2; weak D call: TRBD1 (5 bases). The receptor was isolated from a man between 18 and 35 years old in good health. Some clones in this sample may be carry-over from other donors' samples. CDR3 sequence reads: CASRGRGRRGGYGYTF. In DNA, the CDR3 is TGTGCCAGCAGGGGACGAGGGCGGAGAGGTGGCTATGGCTACACCTTC.